A single sample gave rise to the 2 T cell receptor beta chains below, sequenced in a study of cytomegalovirus exposure and HLA in healthy donors. Sequenced by immunoSEQ multiplex PCR; TCRdb stores in-frame clones only, minus some. The sample includes tens of thousands of clones, approximately 90% of them seen just once. The sequencing input was PBMCs. Receptors originate from a woman younger than 35 in good health and CMV-seronegative.

The chain is built from TRBV9 and TRBJ2-2; the match to TRBD2 covers 7 bases. J gave up 5 bases and V 4 bases, and 11 bases lay outside the gene matches. The germline CDR1 and CDR2 sequences are SGDLS and YYNGEE. This CDR3 spans 16 amino acids. CDR3 protein: CASSPRGGPGTGELFF. The DNA for the CDR3 is TGTGCCAGCAGCCCCCGGGGAGGGCCGGGTACCGGGGAGCTGTTTTTT. Full variable domain (missing parts from reference TRBV9 and TRBJ2-2): DSGVTQTPKHLITATGQRVTLRCSPRSGDLSVYWYQQSLDQGLQFLIQYYNGEERAKGNILERFSAQQFPDLHSELNLSSLELGDSALYFCASSPRGGPGTGELFFGEGSRLTVL.

This clone has a handful of counts. The chain joins TRBV7-8 to TRBJ1-5, with D uncertain. V was shortened by 2 bases and J by 0 bases, with 14 bases between the two germline ends. Germline CDR1 SGHVS, CDR2 FQNEAQ. The CDR3 extends over 17 amino acids. CDR3 loop: CASSLNDRGYSNQPQHF. The CDR3 DNA reads TGTGCCAGCAGCTTAAATGATAGAGGTTATAGCAATCAGCCCCAGCATTTT.